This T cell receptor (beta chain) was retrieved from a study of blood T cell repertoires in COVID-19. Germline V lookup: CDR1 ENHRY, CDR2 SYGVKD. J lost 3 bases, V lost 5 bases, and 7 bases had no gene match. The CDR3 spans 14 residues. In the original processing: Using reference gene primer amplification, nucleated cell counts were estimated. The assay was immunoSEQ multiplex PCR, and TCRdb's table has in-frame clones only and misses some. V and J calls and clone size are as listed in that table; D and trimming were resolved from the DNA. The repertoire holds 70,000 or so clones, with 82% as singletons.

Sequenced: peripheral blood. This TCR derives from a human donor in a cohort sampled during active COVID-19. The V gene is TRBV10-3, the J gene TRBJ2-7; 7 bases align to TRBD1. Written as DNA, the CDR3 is TGTGCCATCAGTAACCAACAGGGGTTCTACGAGCAGTACTTC. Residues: CAISNQQGFYEQYF.